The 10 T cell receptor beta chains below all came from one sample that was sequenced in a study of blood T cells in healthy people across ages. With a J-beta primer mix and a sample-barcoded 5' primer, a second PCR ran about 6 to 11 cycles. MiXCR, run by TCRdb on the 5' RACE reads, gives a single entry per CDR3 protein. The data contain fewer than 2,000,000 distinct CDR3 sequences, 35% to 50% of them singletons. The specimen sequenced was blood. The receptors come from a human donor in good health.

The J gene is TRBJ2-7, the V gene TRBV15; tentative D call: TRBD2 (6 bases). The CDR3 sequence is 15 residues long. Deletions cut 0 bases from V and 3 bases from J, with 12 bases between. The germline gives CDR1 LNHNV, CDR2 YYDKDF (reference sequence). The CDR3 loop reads CATSRDHPGGYEQYF. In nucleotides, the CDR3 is TGTGCCACCAGCAGAGATCATCCCGGGGGCTACGAGCAGTACTTC. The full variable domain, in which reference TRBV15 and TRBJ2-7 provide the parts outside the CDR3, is DAMVIQNPRYQVTQFGKPVTLSCSQTLNHNVMYWYQQKSSQAPKLLFHYYDKDFNNEADTPDNFQSRRPNTSFCFLDIRSPGLGDTAMYLCATSRDHPGGYEQYFGPGTRLTVT.

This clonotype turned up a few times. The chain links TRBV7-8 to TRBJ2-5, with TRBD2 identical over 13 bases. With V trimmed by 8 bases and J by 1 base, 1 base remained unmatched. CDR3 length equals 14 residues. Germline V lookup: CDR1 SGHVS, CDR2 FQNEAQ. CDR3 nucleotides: TGTGCCAGCGGACTAGCGGGGGCCCAAGAGACCCAGTACTTC. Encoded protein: CASGLAGAQETQYF.

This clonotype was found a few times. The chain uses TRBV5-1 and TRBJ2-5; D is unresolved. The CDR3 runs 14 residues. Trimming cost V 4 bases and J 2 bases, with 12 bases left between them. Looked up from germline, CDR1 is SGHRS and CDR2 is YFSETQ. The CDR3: CASSGGWEQETQYF. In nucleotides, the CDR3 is TGCGCCAGCAGCGGCGGTTGGGAACAAGAGACCCAGTACTTC.

CDR3 nucleotides: TGTGCCAGCAGTTTCTCGGAGGTGAACACTGAAGCTTTCTTT. Protein product: CASSFSEVNTEAFF. This sequence joins TRBV12-3 or TRBV12-4 and TRBJ1-1; no clear D. The CDR3 consists of 14 residues. V was pared by 3 bases and J by 0 bases, with 8 bases between.

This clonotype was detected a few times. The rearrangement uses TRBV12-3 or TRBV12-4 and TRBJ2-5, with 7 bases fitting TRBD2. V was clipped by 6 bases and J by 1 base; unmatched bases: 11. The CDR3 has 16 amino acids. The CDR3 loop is CASSPGTTITQETQYF. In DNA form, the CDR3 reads TGTGCCAGCAGCCCCGGGACTACCATAACCCAAGAGACCCAGTACTTC.

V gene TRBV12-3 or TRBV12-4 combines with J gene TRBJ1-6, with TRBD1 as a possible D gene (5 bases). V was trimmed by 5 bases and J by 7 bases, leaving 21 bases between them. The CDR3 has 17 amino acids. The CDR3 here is CASSRNHPGLRNSPLHF. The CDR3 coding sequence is TGTGCCAGCAGTCGCAATCACCCGGGACTGAGAAATTCACCCCTCCACTTT.

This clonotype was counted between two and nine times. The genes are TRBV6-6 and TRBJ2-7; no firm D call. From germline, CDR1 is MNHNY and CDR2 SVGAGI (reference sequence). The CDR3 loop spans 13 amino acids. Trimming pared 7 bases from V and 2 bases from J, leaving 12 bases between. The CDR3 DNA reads TGTGCCAGCAATTTACACGGTACCTACGAGCAGTACTTC. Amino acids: CASNLHGTYEQYF.

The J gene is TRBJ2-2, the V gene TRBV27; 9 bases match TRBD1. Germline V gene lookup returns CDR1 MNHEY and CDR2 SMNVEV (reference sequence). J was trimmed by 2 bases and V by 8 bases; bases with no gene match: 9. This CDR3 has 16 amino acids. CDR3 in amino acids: CASQYRDRANTGELFF. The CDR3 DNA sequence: TGTGCCAGCCAATACCGGGACAGGGCTAACACCGGGGAGCTGTTTTTT.

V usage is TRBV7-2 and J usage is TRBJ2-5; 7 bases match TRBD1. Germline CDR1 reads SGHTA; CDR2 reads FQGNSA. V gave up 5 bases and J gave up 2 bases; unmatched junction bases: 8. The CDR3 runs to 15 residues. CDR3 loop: CASSPIGTEQETQYF. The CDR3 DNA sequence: TGTGCCAGCAGCCCAATAGGGACAGAACAAGAGACCCAGTACTTC.

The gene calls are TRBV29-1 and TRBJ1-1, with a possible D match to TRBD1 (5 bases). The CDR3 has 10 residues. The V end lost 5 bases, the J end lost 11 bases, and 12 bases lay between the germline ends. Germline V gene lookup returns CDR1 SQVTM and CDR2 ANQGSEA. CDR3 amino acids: CSVKDRGAFF. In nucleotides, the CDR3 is TGCAGCGTTAAGGATAGGGGCGCTTTCTTT.